This T cell receptor (beta chain) was sequenced in a study of blood T cell repertoires in COVID-19. The data were produced by immunoSEQ multiplex PCR, yet TCRdb's version contains in-frame clones alone and is incomplete. The table records about 200,000 clones, roughly 89% of them present only once. CDR1 and CDR2 from the germline V gene are SGHNT and YYREEE (reference sequence). The CDR3 loop spans 15 amino acids. Trimming removed 0 bases from V and 0 bases from J, with 9 bases in between. This chain joins TRBV5-4 and TRBJ1-2, with D uncertain. The specimen sequenced was peripheral blood. The receptor comes from a man aged 40-49 years with acute or convalescent COVID-19. CDR3 sequence reads: CASSLGQPTNYGYTF. For the CDR3, the DNA is TGTGCCAGCAGCTTGGGACAACCAACTAACTATGGCTACACCTTC.